These 25 T cell receptor beta chains were all obtained from the same sample, sequenced in a study of T cells in Graves' hyperthyroidism and ophthalmopathy. Amplification of TCR beta CDR3 regions was performed using RNA transcripts as template. First-round RT-PCR targeting the TCR CDR3 was performed with the HTBI primer set. One entry per CDR3 protein results from TCRdb running MiXCR on the multiplex PCR reads. The table records 600,000 or so distinct CDR3 sequences, 14% of them present only once. Sequenced material: blood. The receptors come from a woman younger than 35 with Graves' ophthalmopathy.

This clonotype was picked up many times. The chain links TRBV28 to TRBJ2-6; TRBD1 aligns across 11 bases. The CDR3 length is 17 residues. Looked up from germline, CDR1 is MDHEN and CDR2 is SYDVKM. Germline trimming cut 7 bases from V and 2 bases from J; bases unmatched to any gene: 7. CDR3 amino acids: CASNPGQGVAGANVLTF. Written as DNA, the CDR3 is TGTGCCAGCAATCCGGGACAGGGGGTAGCTGGGGCCAACGTCCTGACTTTC.

This clonotype was recorded many times. The rearrangement links TRBV6-1 to TRBJ1-1; no clear D gene. Looked up from germline, CDR1 is MNHNS and CDR2 is SASEGT. Trimming took 7 bases from V and 4 from J, leaving 10 bases between them. This CDR3 is 12 amino acids long. CDR3 protein: CASTGGVTEAFF. The CDR3 nucleotides read TGTGCCAGCACAGGTGGGGTCACTGAAGCTTTCTTT.

This clonotype was recorded many times. The genes are TRBV28 and TRBJ1-1, with D possibly TRBD1 on 5 matching bases. CDR1 and CDR2 (germline): MDHEN, SYDVKM. The CDR3 totals 15 residues. V was cut by 8 bases and J by 2 bases, with 18 bases left in between. The CDR3 here is CASHHQGLVNTEAFF. The CDR3 DNA is TGTGCCAGCCATCATCAGGGTCTAGTAAACACTGAAGCTTTCTTT. Full variable domain (remainder filled in from reference TRBV28 and TRBJ1-1): DVKVTQSSRYLVKRTGEKVFLECVQDMDHENMFWYRQDPGLGLRLIYFSYDVKMKEKGDIPEGYSVSREKKERFSLILESASTNQTSMYLCASHHQGLVNTEAFFGQGTRLTVV.

This clonotype has ten or more counts. The chain recombines TRBV28 with TRBJ2-5; unclear D gene. The CDR3 contains 14 residues. The germline gives CDR1 MDHEN, CDR2 SYDVKM. Trimming stripped 8 bases from V and 1 base from J, with 14 bases between. The CDR3 DNA follows: TGTGCCAGCTTCAGGCGAAACTTCCAAGAGACCCAGTACTTC. Translation: CASFRRNFQETQYF.

The V call is TRBV7-2, the J call TRBJ2-7; tentative D call: TRBD2 (6 bases). From germline, CDR1 is SGHTA and CDR2 FQGNSA. The length of the CDR3 is 15 residues. Deletions cut 1 base from V and 2 bases from J, with 12 bases between. The CDR3 loop reads CASSLDFGGPYEQYF. The CDR3 DNA follows: TGTGCCAGCAGCTTAGACTTCGGGGGTCCCTACGAGCAGTACTTC.

V and J are TRBV7-9 and TRBJ1-2; the D gene is possibly TRBD1 (6 bases). The CDR3 totals 19 residues. Trimming took off 8 bases at V and 0 bases at J, with 28 bases between the two ends. Germline V gene sequence: CDR1 SEHNR, CDR2 FQNEAQ (reference sequence). CDR3 DNA sequence: TGTGCCAGCCCAATAGAGCCAGGAGCTGGGGACAACACTAACTATGGCTACACCTTC. Protein: CASPIEPGAGDNTNYGYTF. Combining the CDR3 with reference TRBV7-9 and TRBJ1-2 gives the whole variable domain DTGVSQNPRHKITKRGQNVTFRCDPISEHNRLYWYRQTLGQGPEFLTYFQNEAQLEKSRLLSDRFSAERPKGSFSTLEIQRTEQGDSAMYLCASPIEPGAGDNTNYGYTFGSGTRLTVV.

The chain recombines TRBV19 with TRBJ2-1; 10 positions match TRBD2. V trimming: 5 bases; J trimming: 9 bases; junction bases outside the gene matches: 1. This CDR3 is 12 amino acids long. CDR1 LNHDA and CDR2 SQIVND come from the germline V gene (reference sequence). This chain's CDR3 is CASSPSGGEQFF. CDR3 in DNA: TGTGCCAGTAGTCCTAGCGGGGGTGAGCAGTTCTTC.

This clonotype was seen many times. The chain has TRBV5-6 and TRBJ2-7; TRBD2 aligns across 7 bases. Germline CDR1 is SGHDT and CDR2 is YYEEEE. The CDR3 has 16 residues. J gave up 5 bases and V 4 bases, and 15 bases lay outside the gene matches. In nucleotides, the CDR3 is TGTGCCAGCAGCCGGGAGGCTTTGCCGGGACCCCACGAGCAGTACTTC. Its protein product is CASSREALPGPHEQYF.

This clonotype was found many times. The CDR3 spells CSAPRGRGTKNIQYF. CDR3 nucleotide sequence: TGCAGTGCCCCCCGGGGCAGGGGGACCAAAAACATTCAGTACTTC. The chain joins TRBV20-1 to TRBJ2-4; 7 positions agree with TRBD1. V was pared by 6 bases and J by 2 bases, with 10 bases of the junction left unmatched. In germline, CDR1 is DFQATT, CDR2 SNEGSKA (reference sequence). The CDR3 consists of 15 residues.

This chain uses TRBV5-8 with TRBJ1-5, with 8 bases aligning to TRBD1. Germline CDR1 SGHTS, CDR2 YDEGEE. J lost 3 bases, V lost 3 bases, and 14 bases had no gene match. The CDR3 length is 18 residues. The CDR3 region has the DNA TGTGCCAGCAGCTCGCGGACAGGGAGGATCCCCTTCAATCAGCCCCAGCATTTT. Residues: CASSSRTGRIPFNQPQHF. Based on the CDR3 plus reference TRBV5-8 and TRBJ1-5, the full variable domain is EAGVTQSPTHLIKTRGQQATLRCSPISGHTSVYWYQQALGLGLQFLLWYDEGEERNRGNFPPRFSGRQFPNYSSELNVNALELEDSALYLCASSSRTGRIPFNQPQHFGDGTRLSIL.

This clonotype was observed at least ten times. The V call is TRBV2, the J call TRBJ2-1, with 8 bases aligning to TRBD2. CDR1 is SNHLY and CDR2 is FYNNEI in the germline V gene. J was trimmed by 5 bases and V by 7 bases; bases with no gene match: 19. There are 18 residues in the CDR3. The CDR3: CASKETSDFQTTDNEQFF. The CDR3 DNA reads as TGTGCCAGCAAGGAGACTAGCGACTTCCAGACCACGGACAATGAGCAGTTCTTC.

This clonotype was seen at least ten times. The CDR3 sequence is CATSDPRGRSLAETDTQYF. Written as DNA, the CDR3 is TGTGCCACCAGTGATCCCCGGGGGCGGTCACTAGCGGAGACAGATACGCAGTATTTT. The rearrangement uses TRBV24-1 and TRBJ2-3, with 8 positions matching TRBD2. Germline assignment: CDR1 KGHDR and CDR2 SFDVKD. The CDR3 is 19 amino acids. Trimming cost V 3 bases and J 3 bases; bases outside gene matches: 16.

CDR3 sequence: CASRKQGASYEQYF. The CDR3 nucleotides are TGCGCCAGCCGGAAGCAGGGGGCCTCCTACGAGCAGTACTTC. V and J are TRBV5-1 and TRBJ2-7; 8 bases fit TRBD1. Germline trimming cut 7 bases from V and 0 bases from J; bases unmatched to any gene: 6. The CDR3 has 14 amino acids. The germline CDR1 and CDR2 sequences are SGHRS and YFSETQ.

The table lists this clonotype with many counts. V gene TRBV6-5 combines with J gene TRBJ1-2; no firm D call. CDR1 is MNHEY and CDR2 is SVGAGI in the germline V gene. The CDR3 runs 14 residues. The ends were cut back, 0 bases at V and 4 bases at J, with 9 bases in the middle. The CDR3 sequence: CASSYSDGSYGYTF. The CDR3 nucleotides read TGTGCCAGCAGTTACTCCGACGGGAGCTATGGCTACACCTTC.

This clonotype was seen repeatedly, ten times or more. The CDR3 sequence: CASSQVGGYNEQFF. CDR3 DNA: TGTGCCAGCAGTCAGGTGGGGGGGTACAATGAGCAGTTCTTC. The chain uses TRBV11-3 and TRBJ2-1, with 7 bases that match TRBD2. The CDR3 consists of 14 residues. CDR1 and CDR2 (germline): SGHNT, YENEEA. Trimming took 6 bases from V and 4 from J; bases not matched to a gene: 6.

This clonotype was counted at least ten times. The rearrangement joins TRBV7-9 to TRBJ2-1; TRBD2 agrees at 9 bases. V was clipped by 5 bases and J by 5 bases; unmatched bases: 13. In germline, CDR1 is SEHNR, CDR2 FQNEAQ (reference sequence). CDR3 length: 17 residues. The CDR3 DNA reads as TGTGCCAGCAGCCCGGGGGGACTAGCACAATTCCACAATGAGCAGTTCTTC. It encodes CASSPGGLAQFHNEQFF.

The CDR3 loop is CASALRGAAGNTIYF. The CDR3 coding sequence is TGTGCCAGCGCCCTTCGGGGGGCCGCTGGAAACACCATATATTTT. The chain is built from TRBV7-6 and TRBJ1-3, with D perhaps TRBD1 (6 bases). V was shortened by 8 bases and J by 2 bases, with 16 bases between the two germline ends. This CDR3 comprises 15 residues. Per germline, CDR1 SGHVS and CDR2 FNYEAQ. Supplemented by reference TRBV7-6 and TRBJ1-3, the full variable domain reads GAGVSQSPRYKVTKRGQDVALRCDPISGHVSLYWYRQALGQGPEFLTYFNYEAQQDKSGLPNDRFSAERPEGSISTLTIQRTEQRDSAMYRCASALRGAAGNTIYFGEGSWLTVV.

The chain couples TRBV18 to TRBJ1-3, with D uncertain. Germline V CDR1 and CDR2: KGHSH, LQKENI. The CDR3 contains 14 residues. Trimming left V 6 bases short and J 4 bases short, with 13 bases between. The CDR3 DNA sequence: TGTGCCAGCTCTCAAGGGTTTGGCGGAAACACCATATATTTT. It is translated as CASSQGFGGNTIYF.

This clonotype was recorded many times. The chain has TRBV7-9 and TRBJ2-1; D is undetermined. The CDR3 contains 15 residues. The germline V gene has CDR1 SEHNR and CDR2 FQNEAQ (reference sequence). Trimming pared 5 bases from V and 8 bases from J, leaving 19 bases between. The CDR3 protein is CASSDPLTHIDEQFF. CDR3 DNA: TGTGCCAGCAGCGACCCACTCACGCATATCGATGAGCAGTTCTTC.

This clonotype was observed a few times. The chain has TRBV5-1 and TRBJ2-5; 10 nucleotides agree with TRBD1. The germline gives CDR1 SGHRS, CDR2 YFSETQ. V gave up 0 bases and J gave up 5 bases; unmatched junction bases: 4. The CDR3 spans 15 residues. The CDR3 reads CASSLETGGWETQYF. CDR3 in DNA: TGCGCCAGCAGCTTGGAGACAGGGGGCTGGGAGACCCAGTACTTC.

In this sample, this clonotype turned up many times. This chain uses TRBV27 with TRBJ1-5; no clear D gene. The germline gives CDR1 MNHEY, CDR2 SMNVEV (reference sequence). CDR3 size: 16 residues. V lost 4 bases to trimming and J lost 0 bases, with 13 bases between them. The CDR3 is CASSSTPTFSNQPQHF. Written as DNA, the CDR3 is TGTGCCAGCAGTTCCACTCCCACCTTTAGCAATCAGCCCCAGCATTTT.

This clonotype was detected a few times. The chain employs TRBV7-9 and TRBJ1-6, with TRBD1 as a possible D gene (6 bases). Germline loops: CDR1 SEHNR, CDR2 FQNEAQ (reference sequence). The CDR3 extends over 20 amino acids. The V gene lost 0 bases and the J gene lost 9 bases, with 27 bases spanning the gap. The CDR3 sequence: CASSLARPGTRDSEGSPLHF. CDR3 nucleotides: TGTGCCAGCAGCTTAGCCCGTCCCGGGACAAGGGATTCGGAGGGTTCACCCCTCCACTTT.

This clonotype was counted many times. The V and J genes are TRBV12-3 or TRBV12-4 and TRBJ2-7; no firm D call. The CDR3 consists of 12 residues. V was cut by 2 bases and J by 3 bases, with 5 bases left in between. CDR3 in DNA: TGTGCCAGCAGTTTATTCCTCTACGAGCAGTACTTC. Translation gives CASSLFLYEQYF.

This clonotype has a count of ten or more. The V call is TRBV20-1, the J call TRBJ2-1, with 7 positions matching TRBD2. Germline values: CDR1 DFQATT, CDR2 SNEGSKA (reference sequence). The CDR3 totals 13 residues. CDR3: CSGAGTTFDEQFF. The CDR3, as DNA: TGCAGCGGGGCCGGGACTACCTTTGATGAGCAGTTCTTC.

V usage is TRBV4-1 and J usage is TRBJ2-7; D is unresolved. Per germline, CDR1 MGHRA and CDR2 YSYEKL. The CDR3 spans 14 residues. Trimming shortened V by 1 base and J by 5 bases, and 12 bases separated the two germline ends. Here the CDR3 DNA reads TGCGCCAGCAGCCAAGGGGGTTTCGCCAACGAGCAGTACTTC. Translation: CASSQGGFANEQYF.